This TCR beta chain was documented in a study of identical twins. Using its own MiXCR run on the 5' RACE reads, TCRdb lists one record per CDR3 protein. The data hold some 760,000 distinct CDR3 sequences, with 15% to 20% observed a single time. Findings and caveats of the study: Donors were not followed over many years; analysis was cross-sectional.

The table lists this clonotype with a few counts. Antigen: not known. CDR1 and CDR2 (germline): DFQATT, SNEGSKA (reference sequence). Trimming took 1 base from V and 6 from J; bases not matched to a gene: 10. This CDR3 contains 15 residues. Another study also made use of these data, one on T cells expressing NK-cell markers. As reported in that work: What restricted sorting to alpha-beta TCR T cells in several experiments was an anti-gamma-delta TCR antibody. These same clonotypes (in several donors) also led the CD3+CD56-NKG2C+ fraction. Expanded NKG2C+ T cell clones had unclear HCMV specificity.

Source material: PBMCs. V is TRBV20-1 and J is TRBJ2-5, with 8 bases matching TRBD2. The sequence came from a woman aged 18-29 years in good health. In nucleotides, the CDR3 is TGCAGTGCTAGAGGCAGCGGGAGCCCAATGAAGACCCAGTACTTC. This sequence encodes CSARGSGSPMKTQYF.